The clone carrying this T cell receptor beta chain occurred many times. The antigen is unknown. The record originates from a study of T cell repertoires in cytomegalovirus infection. In the study overall: Evidence of both CMV infection and a matching HLA type came from public TCR beta signatures.

V lost 3 bases and J lost 8, with 13 bases in between. CDR3 length: 14 residues. The germline gives CDR1 KGHDR, CDR2 SFDVKD. TCRdb re-called the reads with MiXCR, one entry per CDR3 protein. The sample includes hundreds of thousands of distinct CDR3 sequences, approximately 7% of them seen just once. Findings of the study overall: Dominant in the ex vivo response were TCR beta clonotypes restricted by HLA-C and specific for CMV. Frequencies of public TCR beta families were cumulated, and this identified carriers of CMV plus the relevant HLA.

The gene calls are TRBV24-1 and TRBJ2-1; D might be TRBD1 or TRBD2, each matching 5 bases. This clonotype was sampled from a human donor in good health (CMV status not recorded). Some clones in this sample may be carry-over from other donors' samples. Input material: PBMCs. CDR3 nucleotide sequence: TGTGCCACCAGTGATCTCCAAGGGACCGATGAGCAGTTCTTC. Its protein is CATSDLQGTDEQFF.